This TCR beta chain was observed in a study of T-cell memory formation after mild COVID-19. MiXCR, run by TCRdb on the 5' RACE reads, gives a single entry per CDR3 protein. The table has about 450,000 distinct CDR3 sequences, more than 20% seen once; the top ten hold approximately 14%. The CDR3 runs to 13 residues. CDR1 is SGHKS, CDR2 YYEKEE, per germline (reference sequence). Trimming stripped 4 bases from V and 3 bases from J, with 10 bases between. This clonotype has at least ten counts. This sequence joins TRBV5-5 and TRBJ1-2; a possible D gene is TRBD1 (5 bases). This sequence originates from an adult woman who had mild COVID-19 (a few samples of this study predate the infection). Cell type and time point are not known. Sequencing input: PBMCs or a T cell subset sorted from them (not recorded which). The CDR3: CASSRDGDYGYTF. Here the CDR3 DNA reads TGTGCCAGCAGCCGGGACGGAGACTATGGCTACACCTTC.